This is a list of T cell receptor beta chains from one sample in a study of T-cell reconstitution after alpha-beta-depleted transplantation in children. TCRdb used MiXCR to reprocess the PCR reads, holding one entry per CDR3 protein. This table holds fewer than 700,000 distinct CDR3 sequences, 23% found once. The sample was PBMCs, mostly from graft donor cells, taken 360 days after TCRalphabeta/CD19-depleted stem cell transplant. These receptors were collected from a boy younger than two who had a stem cell transplant for acute myeloid leukemia, so the T cells may come from the graft donor. Both conserved end residues are part of each CDR3. Each record gives: V gene, J gene, D gene, clone size, CDR3 DNA, CDR3 protein. D genes are given only for firm matches. Clone size, where shown, is once, few, many, or a class for clones that have expanded.

TRBV5-6	TRBJ1-1	TRBD1	few	TGTGCCAGCCAAACAGGGGGCATGAACACTGAAGCTTTCTTT	CASQTGGMNTEAFF
TRBV5-1	TRBJ2-1	TRBD2	many	TGCGCCTCCAGGGCCAGGACTAGCGAAGGACCTGAGCAGTTCTTC	CASRARTSEGPEQFF
TRBV29-1	TRBJ2-3	.	.	TGCAGCTTGCGAGCCAGCGGACCCACAGATACGCAGTATTTT	CSLRASGPTDTQYF
TRBV7-2	TRBJ1-5	.	.	TGTGCCAGCAGCTTAACTAGCCAGGTATTGTGGCCCCAGCATTTT	CASSLTSQVLWPQHF
TRBV20-1	TRBJ2-1	TRBD1	.	TGCAGTGCTCCAAGAGAGGGGGCAGGTGAGCAGTTCTTC	CSAPREGAGEQFF
TRBV20-1	TRBJ2-1	.	few	TGCAGTGCTCCCCGCGGAAACGCTTACAATGAGCAGTTCTTC	CSAPRGNAYNEQFF
TRBV6-2/TRBV6-3	TRBJ2-1	TRBD2	few	TGTGCCAGCAGTTACTCAGGCGGGGGGGCCTTCAATGAGCAGTTCTTC	CASSYSGGGAFNEQFF
TRBV7-9	TRBJ2-2	.	many	TGTGCCAGCAGCTCCCGACTCGTGGAGCTGTTTTTT	CASSSRLVELFF
TRBV20-1	TRBJ2-5	TRBD2	many	TGCAGTGCTAGAGTCCCACTAGCGGGGGGAGAAGAGACCCAGTACTTC	CSARVPLAGGEETQYF
TRBV5-1	TRBJ2-1	.	few	TGCGCCAGCAGCGACCTTTCAAAGGGGAAGGAGCAGTTCTTC	CASSDLSKGKEQFF
TRBV3-1	TRBJ1-2	.	.	TGTGCCAGCAGCCAAGACCCTTACGGGGCACCTAGGGGTGGCTACACCTTC	CASSQDPYGAPRGGYTF
TRBV2	TRBJ2-5	TRBD2	few	TGTGCCAGCTCTCAGAGGGAGGGAGAGACCCAGTACTTC	CASSQREGETQYF
TRBV12-3/TRBV12-4	TRBJ2-6	TRBD2	.	TGTGCCAGCACCCCCGGGACTAGCGTCTCTGGGGCCAACGTCCTGACTTTC	CASTPGTSVSGANVLTF
TRBV12-3/TRBV12-4	TRBJ2-7	.	many	TGTGCCAGCAGCCCTTACCGTGCGAGTTACGAGCAGTACTTC	CASSPYRASYEQYF
TRBV11-3	TRBJ2-2	TRBD1	.	TGTGCCAGCAGGAGTAGCGGGACAGGGGATTCCGGGGAGCTGTTTTTT	CASRSSGTGDSGELFF
TRBV6-5	TRBJ1-2	.	few	TGTGCCAGCAGTTATGTAGGGGAAGCTAACTATGGCTACACCTTC	CASSYVGEANYGYTF
TRBV24-1	TRBJ2-7	.	many	TGTGCCACCAGTGATCCCGACGCGTTGGAGCAGTACTTC	CATSDPDALEQYF
TRBV6-5	TRBJ2-5	.	.	TGTGCCAGCAGTTACCGACCCTTTTCCCAAGAGACCCAGTACTTC	CASSYRPFSQETQYF
TRBV27	TRBJ2-3	.	many	TGTGCCAGCAGTTTATCGGGCCCCGCAGATACGCAGTATTTT	CASSLSGPADTQYF
TRBV29-1	TRBJ1-3	TRBD1	.	TGCAGCGTCGTGAACAGGGGTAACTCTGGAAACACCATATATTTT	CSVVNRGNSGNTIYF
TRBV12-3/TRBV12-4	TRBJ2-1	.	few	TGTGCCAGCAGTCGGGGATATGAGCAGTTCTTC	CASSRGYEQFF
TRBV12-3/TRBV12-4	TRBJ1-4	.	.	TGTGCCAGCAGTGGACGGTTCGCAACTAATGAAAAACTGTTTTTT	CASSGRFATNEKLFF
TRBV6-5	TRBJ2-7	TRBD1	.	TGTGCCAGCAGTTCAGGACAGGGGGACCACGAGCAGTACTTC	CASSSGQGDHEQYF